This passage covers 22 T cell receptor beta chains from one sample sequenced in a study of blood T cell repertoires in COVID-19. Sequencing was performed with immunoSEQ multiplex PCR; in TCRdb, only in-frame clones are kept and a portion is missing. Counted here are about 180,000 clones, 85% to 90% occurring once; the ten biggest clones make up 2.5% to 3%. Sequences were obtained from peripheral blood. The source is a woman aged 25 to 39 with active or convalescent COVID-19.

The chain joins TRBV5-4 to TRBJ1-3, with D uncertain. There are 15 residues in the CDR3. With 0 bases removed from V and 0 bases from J, the gap between germline ends came to 7 bases. CDR1 is SGHNT and CDR2 is YYREEE in the germline V gene (reference sequence). The CDR3 protein is CASSLAGTSGNTIYF. As DNA, the CDR3 is TGTGCCAGCAGCTTGGCAGGAACCTCTGGAAACACCATATATTTT.

This clone was observed once. The rearrangement joins TRBV19 to TRBJ2-5; 7 positions match TRBD1. There are 13 residues in the CDR3. Germline loops: CDR1 LNHDA, CDR2 SQIVND (reference sequence). The J segment lost 1 base and the V segment lost 6 bases, leaving 2 bases of the junction unmatched. CDR3: CASRGTVQETQYF. In DNA, the CDR3 is TGTGCCAGTAGGGGGACAGTCCAAGAGACCCAGTACTTC.

This clone was seen a handful of times. This chain connects TRBV5-1 to TRBJ1-6; TRBD1 agrees at 7 bases. J lost 9 bases, V lost 4 bases, and 7 bases had no gene match. The germline gives CDR1 SGHRS, CDR2 YFSETQ. This CDR3 has 14 residues. DNA for the CDR3: TGCGCCAGCAGCGCCGACAGGGATATTTCACCCCTCCACTTT. This translates into CASSADRDISPLHF. Filled out from reference TRBV5-1 and TRBJ1-6, the complete variable domain reads KAGVTQTPRYLIKTRGQQVTLSCSPISGHRSVSWYQQTPGQGLQFLFEYFSETQRNKGNFPGRFSGRQFSNSRSEMNVSTLELGDSALYLCASSADRDISPLHFGNGTRLTVT.

The gene calls are TRBV18 and TRBJ1-3, with unresolved D. Trimming stripped 3 bases from V and 0 bases from J, with 12 bases between. This CDR3 is built from 16 residues. Germline lookup yields CDR1 KGHSH and CDR2 LQKENI. This chain's CDR3 is CASSPRTVSSGNTIYF. CDR3 DNA: TGTGCCAGCTCACCCAGGACTGTGAGCTCTGGAAACACCATATATTTT.

The table lists this clone with a count of one. The J gene is TRBJ1-2, the V gene TRBV9; D is unclear. The CDR3 is 13 amino acids. CDR1 SGDLS and CDR2 YYNGEE come from the germline V gene. Trimming stripped 0 bases from V and 2 bases from J, with 5 bases between. For the CDR3, the DNA is TGTGCCAGCAGCGTAGGCGGGAACTATGGCTACACCTTC. This encodes CASSVGGNYGYTF.

This chain connects TRBV12-3 or TRBV12-4 to TRBJ1-2; D is ambiguous. This CDR3 contains 12 residues. V lost 0 bases and J 7 bases, leaving 6 bases between the germline ends. CDR3 sequence: CASSLALRGYTF. DNA of the CDR3: TGTGCCAGCAGTTTAGCGCTACGTGGCTACACCTTC.

Written as DNA, the CDR3 is TGTGCCAGCAGCTTTCCAGGGGAGAATCAGCCCCAGCATTTT. Translation gives CASSFPGENQPQHF. The chain couples TRBV11-2 to TRBJ1-5; a weak D match, TRBD1 (6 bases). CDR1 is SGHAT and CDR2 is FQNNGV in the germline V gene. V lost 3 bases to trimming and J lost 4 bases, with 10 bases between them. The CDR3 covers 14 residues.

The V gene is TRBV19, the J gene TRBJ1-5, with D perhaps matching TRBD1 (6 bases). The CDR3 is 15 amino acids. Germline CDR1 is LNHDA and CDR2 is SQIVND (reference sequence). The V end was cut by 4 bases, the J end by 11 bases, with 21 bases between. In DNA form, the CDR3 reads TGTGCCAGTAGTACATCCGGGACACGGAGTGTGGCCCAGCATTTT. Amino acids: CASSTSGTRSVAQHF.

This chain uses TRBV3-1 (or the pseudogene TRBV3-2) with TRBJ1-1; 9 nucleotides align to TRBD1. V lost 5 bases and J lost 6; bases outside the gene matches: 10. The CDR3 has 15 amino acids. Germline assignment: CDR1 LGHDT and CDR2 YNNKEL (reference sequence). The chain's CDR3 is CASSKYRDRDAEAFF. Here the CDR3 DNA reads TGTGCCAGCAGCAAGTACAGGGACAGGGACGCTGAAGCTTTCTTT.

The chain combines TRBV6-5 with TRBJ2-7; the D gene is possibly TRBD1 (5 bases). V was trimmed by 7 bases and J by 1 base, leaving 17 bases between them. There are 15 residues in the CDR3. CDR1 is MNHEY, CDR2 SVGAGI, per germline. This CDR3 reads CASNQGRSLSYEQYF. CDR3 sequence (DNA): TGTGCCAGCAACCAGGGTCGTAGCCTTTCCTACGAGCAGTACTTC.

V is TRBV3-1 (or the pseudogene TRBV3-2) and J is TRBJ1-6; maybe TRBD1 (5 bases). CDR1 and CDR2 (germline): LGHDT, YNNKEL (reference sequence). V lost 3 bases and J 5 bases, leaving 11 bases between the germline ends. The CDR3 totals 15 residues. The CDR3 nucleotides are TGTGCCAGCAGCCACAGGACACCCGATAATTCACCCCTCCACTTT. It codes for CASSHRTPDNSPLHF.

The chain employs TRBV12-5 and TRBJ2-2; TRBD1 might be the D (5 bases). This CDR3 spans 15 amino acids. Germline loops: CDR1 LGHNT, CDR2 FRNRAP. The V end lost 1 base, the J end lost 1 base, and 7 bases lay between the germline ends. The CDR3 is CASGLGQMNTGELFF. As DNA, the CDR3 is TGTGCTAGTGGTTTGGGACAGATGAACACCGGGGAGCTGTTTTTT.

CDR3 protein: CASRAGTGMNTEAFF. The DNA for the CDR3 is TGTGCCAGCAGAGCCGGGACAGGGATGAACACTGAAGCTTTCTTT. This rearrangement joins TRBV6-5 to TRBJ1-1; 9 bases agree with TRBD1. Germline trimming cut 6 bases from V and 0 bases from J; bases unmatched to any gene: 5. CDR1 is MNHEY, CDR2 SVGAGI, per germline. The CDR3 is 15 amino acids.

The gene calls are TRBV19 and TRBJ1-5; 7 nucleotides line up with TRBD1. With 10 bases clipped from V and 3 bases from J, the junction kept 6 bases outside the gene matches. Germline V CDR1 and CDR2: LNHDA, SQIVND (reference sequence). The CDR3 runs to 13 residues. The CDR3 here is CATSDRNNQPQHF. CDR3 nucleotide sequence: TGTGCCACTTCGGACAGGAACAATCAGCCCCAGCATTTT.

A word on this clone: This specimen includes other DNA sequences encoding the same CDR3. CDR3 nucleotide sequence: TGTGCCAGCAGTTTAGGGACAGAAGCTTTCTTT. Protein product: CASSLGTEAFF. The rearrangement uses TRBV12-3 or TRBV12-4 and TRBJ1-1; TRBD1 might be the D (5 bases). The CDR3 length is 11 residues. The V end lost 1 base, the J end lost 8 bases, and 5 bases lay between the germline ends.

The genes are TRBV19 and TRBJ2-5; 9 bases match TRBD2. The CDR3 is 14 amino acids. Germline V gene data show CDR1 as LNHDA and CDR2 as SQIVND (reference sequence). Trimming took 5 bases from V and 1 from J; bases not matched to a gene: 2. CDR3 sequence: CASSWRGGQETQYF. The CDR3 DNA sequence: TGTGCCAGTAGTTGGCGGGGGGGCCAAGAGACCCAGTACTTC.

The chain carries TRBV28 and TRBJ1-1; 12 nucleotides agree with TRBD1. The CDR3 has 16 amino acids. Germline values: CDR1 MDHEN, CDR2 SYDVKM. Trimming at V came to 7 bases and at J to 4 bases, leaving 10 bases not matched to a gene. CDR3 DNA: TGTGCCAGCAACCCCGGGACAGGGGGCGGGGGCACTGAAGCTTTCTTT. This translates into CASNPGTGGGGTEAFF.

The chain combines TRBV2 with TRBJ2-1; 7 bases are shared with TRBD2. V was clipped by 8 bases and J by 10 bases; unmatched bases: 5. In germline, CDR1 is SNHLY, CDR2 FYNNEI. The CDR3 runs to 11 residues. CDR3 coding DNA: TGTGCCAGCGGGGAGGGAGGGGAGCAGTTCTTC. As protein: CASGEGGEQFF.

This chain uses TRBV3-1 (or the pseudogene TRBV3-2) with TRBJ2-3, with D perhaps matching TRBD1 (6 bases). V lost 5 bases and J lost 3, with 9 bases in between. The CDR3 has 13 amino acids. In germline, CDR1 is LGHDT, CDR2 YNNKEL (reference sequence). The CDR3 is CASSKRGTDTQYF. The CDR3 DNA follows: TGTGCCAGCAGCAAGAGGGGGACAGATACGCAGTATTTT.

CDR3 in amino acids: CASSTWDRGGQETQYF. CDR3 coding DNA: TGTGCCAGCAGTACTTGGGACAGGGGTGGCCAAGAGACCCAGTACTTC. The rearrangement links TRBV28 to TRBJ2-5, with 10 bases fitting TRBD1. The CDR3 runs 16 residues. Germline assignment: CDR1 MDHEN and CDR2 SYDVKM. Germline trimming cut 5 bases from V and 1 base from J; bases unmatched to any gene: 7.

V gene TRBV18 combines with J gene TRBJ1-2; 9 bases match TRBD1. CDR3 length equals 16 residues. Germline CDR1 KGHSH, CDR2 LQKENI. The ends lost 3 bases at V and 5 bases at J; junction bases unmatched: 10. The CDR3 nucleotides are TGTGCCAGCTCACCGGGACAGGGCAACGCAAGATATGGCTACACCTTC. Translated: CASSPGQGNARYGYTF.

The CDR3 DNA is TGTGCCAGCAGTTTATTTAGGGAGTTCTACACCTTC. Protein product: CASSLFREFYTF. The chain has TRBV28 and TRBJ1-2; D is ambiguous. Deletions cut 1 base from V and 10 bases from J, with 10 bases between. The germline CDR1 and CDR2 sequences are MDHEN and SYDVKM. This CDR3 is 12 amino acids long.